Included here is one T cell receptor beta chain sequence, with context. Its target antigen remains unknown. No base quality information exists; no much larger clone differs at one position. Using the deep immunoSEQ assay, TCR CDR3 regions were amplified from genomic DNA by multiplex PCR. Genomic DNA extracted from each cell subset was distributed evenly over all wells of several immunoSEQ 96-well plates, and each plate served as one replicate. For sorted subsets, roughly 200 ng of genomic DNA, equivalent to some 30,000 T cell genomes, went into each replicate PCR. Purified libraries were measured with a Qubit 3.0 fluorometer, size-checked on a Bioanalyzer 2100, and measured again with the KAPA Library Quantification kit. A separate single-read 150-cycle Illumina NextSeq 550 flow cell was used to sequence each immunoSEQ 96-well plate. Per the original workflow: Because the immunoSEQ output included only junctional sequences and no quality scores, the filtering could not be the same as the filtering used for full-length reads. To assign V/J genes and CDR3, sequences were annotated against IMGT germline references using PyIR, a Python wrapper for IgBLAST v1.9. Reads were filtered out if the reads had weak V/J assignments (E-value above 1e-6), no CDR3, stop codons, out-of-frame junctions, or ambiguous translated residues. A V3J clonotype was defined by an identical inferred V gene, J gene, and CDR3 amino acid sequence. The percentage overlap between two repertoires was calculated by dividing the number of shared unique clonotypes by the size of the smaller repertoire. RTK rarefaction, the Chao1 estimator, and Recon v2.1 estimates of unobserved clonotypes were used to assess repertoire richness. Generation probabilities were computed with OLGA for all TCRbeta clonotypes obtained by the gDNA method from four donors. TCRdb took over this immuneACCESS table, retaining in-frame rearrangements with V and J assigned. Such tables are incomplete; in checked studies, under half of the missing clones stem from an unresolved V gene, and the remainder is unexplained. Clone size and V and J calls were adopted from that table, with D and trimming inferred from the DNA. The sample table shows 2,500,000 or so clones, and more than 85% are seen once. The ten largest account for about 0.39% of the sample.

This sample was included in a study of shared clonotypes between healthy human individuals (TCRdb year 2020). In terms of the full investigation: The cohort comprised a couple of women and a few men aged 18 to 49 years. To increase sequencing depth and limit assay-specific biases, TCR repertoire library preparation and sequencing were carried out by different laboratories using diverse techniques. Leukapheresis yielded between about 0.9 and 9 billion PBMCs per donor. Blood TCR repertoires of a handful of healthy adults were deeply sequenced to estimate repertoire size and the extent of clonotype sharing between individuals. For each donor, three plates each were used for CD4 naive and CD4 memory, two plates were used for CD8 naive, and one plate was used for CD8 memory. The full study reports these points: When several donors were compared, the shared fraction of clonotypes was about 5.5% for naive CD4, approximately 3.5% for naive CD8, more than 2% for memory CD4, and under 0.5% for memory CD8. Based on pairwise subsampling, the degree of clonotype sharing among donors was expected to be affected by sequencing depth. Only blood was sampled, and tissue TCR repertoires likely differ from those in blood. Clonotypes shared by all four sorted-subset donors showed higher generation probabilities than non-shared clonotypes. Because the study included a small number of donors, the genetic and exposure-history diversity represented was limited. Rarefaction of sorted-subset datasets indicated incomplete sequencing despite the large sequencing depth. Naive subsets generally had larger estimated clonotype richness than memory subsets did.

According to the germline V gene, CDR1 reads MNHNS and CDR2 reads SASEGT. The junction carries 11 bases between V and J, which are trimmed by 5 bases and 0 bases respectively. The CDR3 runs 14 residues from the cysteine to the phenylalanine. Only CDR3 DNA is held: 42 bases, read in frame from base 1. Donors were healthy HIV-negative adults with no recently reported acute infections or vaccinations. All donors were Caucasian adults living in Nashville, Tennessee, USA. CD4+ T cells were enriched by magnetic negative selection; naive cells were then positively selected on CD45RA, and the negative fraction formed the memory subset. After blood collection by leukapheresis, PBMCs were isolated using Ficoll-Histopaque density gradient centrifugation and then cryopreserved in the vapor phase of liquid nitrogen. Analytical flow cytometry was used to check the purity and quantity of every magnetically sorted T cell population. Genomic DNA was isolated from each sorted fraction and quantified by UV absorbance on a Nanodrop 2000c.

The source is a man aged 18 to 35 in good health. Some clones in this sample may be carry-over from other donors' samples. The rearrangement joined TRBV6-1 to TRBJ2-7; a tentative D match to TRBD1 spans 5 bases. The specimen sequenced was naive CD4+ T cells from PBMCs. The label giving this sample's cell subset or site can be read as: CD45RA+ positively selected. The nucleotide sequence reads TGTGCCAGCAGTTCACAGGTTGCCTCCTACGAGCAGTACTTC. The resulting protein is CASSSQVASYEQYF.